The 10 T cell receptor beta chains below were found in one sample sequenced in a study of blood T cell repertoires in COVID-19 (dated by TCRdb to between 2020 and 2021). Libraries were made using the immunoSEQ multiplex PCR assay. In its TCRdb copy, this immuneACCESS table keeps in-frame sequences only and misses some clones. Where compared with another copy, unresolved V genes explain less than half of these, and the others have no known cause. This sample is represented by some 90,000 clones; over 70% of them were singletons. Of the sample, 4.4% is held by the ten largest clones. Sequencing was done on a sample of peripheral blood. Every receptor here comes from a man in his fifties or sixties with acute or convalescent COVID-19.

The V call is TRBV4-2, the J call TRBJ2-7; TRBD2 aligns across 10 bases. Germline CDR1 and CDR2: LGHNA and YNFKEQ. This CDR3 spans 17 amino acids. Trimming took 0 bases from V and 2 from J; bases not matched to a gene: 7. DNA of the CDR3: TGTGCCAGCAGCCAAGATTTGGCCGGGACTAGCGCCTACGAGCAGTACTTC. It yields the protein CASSQDLAGTSAYEQYF.

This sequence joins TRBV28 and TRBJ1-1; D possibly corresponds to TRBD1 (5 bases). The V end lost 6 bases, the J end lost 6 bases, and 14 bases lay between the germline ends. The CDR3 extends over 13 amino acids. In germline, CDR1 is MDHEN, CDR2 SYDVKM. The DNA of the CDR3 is TGTGCCAGCAGCGAACCGGGGGTACCTGAAGCTTTCTTT. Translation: CASSEPGVPEAFF.

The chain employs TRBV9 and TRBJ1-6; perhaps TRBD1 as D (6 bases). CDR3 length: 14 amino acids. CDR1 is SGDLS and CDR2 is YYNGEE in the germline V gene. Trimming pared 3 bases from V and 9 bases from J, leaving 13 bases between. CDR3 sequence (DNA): TGTGCCAGCAGCGACCCGGGGGGGCGTTCACCCCTCCACTTT. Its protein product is CASSDPGGRSPLHF.

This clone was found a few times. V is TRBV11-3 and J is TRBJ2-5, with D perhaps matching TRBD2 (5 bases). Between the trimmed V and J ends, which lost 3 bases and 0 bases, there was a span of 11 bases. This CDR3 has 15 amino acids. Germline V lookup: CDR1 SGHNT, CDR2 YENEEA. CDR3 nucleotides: TGTGCCAGCAGCTTGGGTAAGCGGAACCAAGAGACCCAGTACTTC. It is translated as CASSLGKRNQETQYF.

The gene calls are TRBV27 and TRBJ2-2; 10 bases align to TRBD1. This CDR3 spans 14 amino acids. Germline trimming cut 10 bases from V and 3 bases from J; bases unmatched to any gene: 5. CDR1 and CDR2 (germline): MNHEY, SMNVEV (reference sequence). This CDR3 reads CATRQGADTGELFF. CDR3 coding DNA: TGTGCCACCCGACAGGGGGCAGACACCGGGGAGCTGTTTTTT.

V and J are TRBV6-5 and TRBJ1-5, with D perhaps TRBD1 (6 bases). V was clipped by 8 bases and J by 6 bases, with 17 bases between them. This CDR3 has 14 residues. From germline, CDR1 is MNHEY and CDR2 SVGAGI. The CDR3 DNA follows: TGTGCCAGCTCCGGGTTGGGGGCGATTCAGCCCCAGCATTTT. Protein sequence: CASSGLGAIQPQHF.

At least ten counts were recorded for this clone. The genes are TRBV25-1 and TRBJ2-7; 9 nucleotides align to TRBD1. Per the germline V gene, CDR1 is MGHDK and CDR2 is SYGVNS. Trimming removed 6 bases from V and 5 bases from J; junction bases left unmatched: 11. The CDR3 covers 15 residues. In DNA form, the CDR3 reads TGTGCCAGCAGCGACCTCCGGGACAGGGTGCACGAGCAGTACTTC. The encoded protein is CASSDLRDRVHEQYF.

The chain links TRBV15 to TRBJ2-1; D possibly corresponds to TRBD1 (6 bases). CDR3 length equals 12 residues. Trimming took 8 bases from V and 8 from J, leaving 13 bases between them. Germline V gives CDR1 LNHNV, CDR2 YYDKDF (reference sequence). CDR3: CATARTGYEQFF. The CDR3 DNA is TGTGCCACCGCCCGAACAGGGTATGAGCAGTTCTTC. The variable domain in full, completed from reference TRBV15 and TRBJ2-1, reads DAMVIQNPRYQVTQFGKPVTLSCSQTLNHNVMYWYQQKSSQAPKLLFHYYDKDFNNEADTPDNFQSRRPNTSFCFLDIRSPGLGDTAMYLCATARTGYEQFFGPGTRLTVL.

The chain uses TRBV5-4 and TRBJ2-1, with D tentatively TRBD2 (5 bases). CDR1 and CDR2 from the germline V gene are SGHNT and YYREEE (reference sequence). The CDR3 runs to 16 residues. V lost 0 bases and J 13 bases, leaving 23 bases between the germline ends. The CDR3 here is CASSLGSSVTTLSQFF. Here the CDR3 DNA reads TGTGCCAGCAGCTTGGGAAGTTCCGTGACTACCCTATCACAGTTCTTC.

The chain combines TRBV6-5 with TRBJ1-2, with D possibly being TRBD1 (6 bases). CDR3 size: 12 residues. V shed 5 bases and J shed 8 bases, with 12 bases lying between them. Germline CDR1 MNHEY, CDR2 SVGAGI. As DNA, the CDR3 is TGTGCCAGCAGTAATAACAGGGAGGGCTACACCTTC. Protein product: CASSNNREGYTF.